Below, 14 T cell receptor beta chains from the same sample are listed, as sequenced in a study of regulatory T cells in long-lasting Graves disease. The authors built TCR beta libraries using iRepertoire HTBI primers and Arm-PCR of CDR3 regions. TCRdb redid the calling of the multiplex PCR reads with MiXCR, one entry per CDR3 protein. The sample lists hundreds of thousands of distinct CDR3 sequences; around 15% were seen once. Time point described: newly diagnosed GD, antithyroid drugs for less than 3 months. Generation of the TCR library employed RNA extracted from PBMCs. Specimen: peripheral blood mononuclear cells (PBMCs), collected at new diagnosis, from a patient treated with antithyroid drugs. These receptors originate from a female donor with Graves disease.

This clonotype has a count of ten or more. V usage is TRBV3-1 and J usage is TRBJ2-7; no clear D gene. Germline V gives CDR1 LGHDT, CDR2 YNNKEL (reference sequence). This CDR3 comprises 13 residues. The germline V and J ends were trimmed by 1 base and 6 bases, with 10 bases remaining between them. The chain's CDR3 is CASSQGIGSEQYF. The CDR3 DNA is TGTGCCAGCAGCCAAGGAATCGGAAGCGAGCAGTACTTC.

The chain employs TRBV18 and TRBJ1-1; maybe TRBD1 (6 bases). Trimming pared 2 bases from V and 4 bases from J, leaving 11 bases between. Germline loops: CDR1 KGHSH, CDR2 LQKENI. The CDR3 extends over 14 amino acids. CDR3 sequence reads: CASSPTGIFTEAFF. In DNA form, the CDR3 reads TGTGCCAGCTCACCAACAGGGATATTCACTGAAGCTTTCTTT.

This clonotype has only a few counts. CDR3 sequence reads: CASSPSTRMNTEAFF. CDR3 bases: TGTGCCAGCTCACCATCGACGAGGATGAACACTGAAGCTTTCTTT. This sequence joins TRBV18 and TRBJ1-1; D is undetermined. The CDR3 extends over 15 amino acids. Deletions cut 2 bases from V and 0 bases from J, with 10 bases between. Germline CDR1 is KGHSH and CDR2 is LQKENI.

J is TRBJ1-1 and V is TRBV25-1; D is uncertain. V shed 7 bases and J shed 11 bases, with 20 bases lying between them. The germline CDR1 and CDR2 sequences are MGHDK and SYGVNS. This CDR3 contains 13 residues. The CDR3 DNA is TGTGCCAGCACTCCAATGGGCCGGGAAGAGGCTTTCTTT. It specifies CASTPMGREEAFF.

This clonotype was detected many times. This chain joins TRBV5-1 and TRBJ1-1; D is undetermined. CDR1 is SGHRS, CDR2 YFSETQ, per germline. This CDR3 region has 14 residues. Deletions cut 3 bases from V and 5 bases from J, with 14 bases between. For the CDR3, the DNA is TGCGCCAGCAGCTACGAGACGGGCGCGACTGAAGCTTTCTTT. It codes for CASSYETGATEAFF.

This clonotype was seen repeatedly, ten times or more. The chain employs TRBV6-1 and TRBJ1-2; D uncertain. Trimming pared 3 bases from V and 4 bases from J, leaving 15 bases between. This CDR3 is 15 amino acids long. Germline V gives CDR1 MNHNS, CDR2 SASEGT. The CDR3 bases are TGTGCCAGCAGTGACGAGGGTGTCACCATCTATGGCTACACCTTC. Translation gives CASSDEGVTIYGYTF.

This chain uses TRBV5-5 with TRBJ2-1; 10 bases match TRBD1. CDR1 is SGHKS and CDR2 is YYEKEE in the germline V gene (reference sequence). With V trimmed by 2 bases and J by 7 bases, 12 bases remained unmatched. This CDR3 region has 17 residues. DNA for the CDR3: TGTGCCAGCAGCTTTCGCGTAGACAGGGGGCTTGCGAATGAGCAGTTCTTC. This translates into CASSFRVDRGLANEQFF.

This clonotype was observed at least ten times. The CDR3 bases are TGCAGTGCTGGTGGGCAGGACAGCCTCCCGATAGAGACCCAGTACTTC. Translation: CSAGGQDSLPIETQYF. The chain uses TRBV20-1 and TRBJ2-5, with D perhaps TRBD1 (6 bases). This CDR3 region has 16 residues. Trimming took off 5 bases at V and 4 bases at J, with 23 bases between the two ends. Per the germline V gene, CDR1 is DFQATT and CDR2 is SNEGSKA (reference sequence).

This clonotype has ten or more counts. The chain has TRBV6-5 and TRBJ2-2; 8 bases are a match to TRBD1. V dropped 0 bases and J dropped 3; count of bases not matched to a gene: 0. The CDR3 runs to 15 residues. Germline CDR1 and CDR2: MNHEY and SVGAGI. The CDR3 reads CASSYSTGDTGELFF. The CDR3 DNA follows: TGTGCCAGCAGTTACTCGACAGGGGACACCGGGGAGCTGTTTTTT.

This clonotype appeared many times. The chain employs TRBV10-3 and TRBJ1-5; D gene ambiguous. Deletions cut 3 bases from V and 5 bases from J, with 14 bases between. The CDR3 spans 15 residues. Germline V gives CDR1 ENHRY, CDR2 SYGVKD. CDR3 nucleotides: TGTGCCATCAGTGAAGGACGTCCATCGGATCAGCCCCAGCATTTT. Its protein product is CAISEGRPSDQPQHF.

In this sample, this clonotype turned up many times. The V gene is TRBV11-1, the J gene TRBJ2-3; D may be TRBD1 or TRBD2 (6 bases each). The CDR3 length is 13 residues. Germline assignment: CDR1 SGHAT and CDR2 FQDESV (reference sequence). V was cut by 6 bases and J by 4 bases, with 11 bases left in between. CDR3 amino acids: CASSYRGPDTQYF. The CDR3 DNA sequence: TGTGCCAGCAGTTACCGGGGGCCAGATACGCAGTATTTT. Full variable domain (outside the CDR3, taken from reference TRBV11-1 and TRBJ2-3): EAEVAQSPRYKITEKSQAVAFWCDPISGHATLYWYRQILGQGPELLVQFQDESVVDDSQLPKDRFSAERLKGVDSTLKIQPAELGDSAMYLCASSYRGPDTQYFGPGTRLTVL.

This clonotype has at least ten counts. The rearrangement joins TRBV24-1 to TRBJ1-4; 7 bases line up with TRBD1. There are 14 residues in the CDR3. V lost 4 bases and J lost 7; bases outside the gene matches: 5. From germline, CDR1 is KGHDR and CDR2 SFDVKD. In DNA, the CDR3 is TGTGCCACCAGTGACTCTCGGGACAGTGAAAAACTGTTTTTT. Protein sequence: CATSDSRDSEKLFF.

The V and J genes are TRBV9 and TRBJ1-2; 8 bases align to TRBD1. The CDR3 runs to 15 residues. V was pared by 3 bases and J by 0 bases, with 4 bases of the junction left unmatched. Germline V gives CDR1 SGDLS, CDR2 YYNGEE. For the CDR3, the DNA is TGTGCCAGCAGCGCCGGACAGGGAGCTAACTATGGCTACACCTTC. Its translation: CASSAGQGANYGYTF.

The rearrangement links TRBV20-1 to TRBJ2-5; D may be TRBD2 (7 bases). Trimming removed 1 base at V and 4 bases at J, with 13 bases between. CDR3 length: 14 residues. CDR1 and CDR2 from the germline V gene are DFQATT and SNEGSKA (reference sequence). CDR3 sequence reads: CSARGGGAGETQYF. CDR3 bases: TGCAGTGCTAGAGGGGGGGGGGCCGGAGAGACCCAGTACTTC.